The clone carrying this T cell receptor beta chain has just a few counts. Other DNA sequences within the sample encode an identical CDR3. This sample is part of a study of control samples from healthy donors and cancer patients. The table came from immunoSEQ multiplex PCR; TCRdb's copy has only in-frame clones and leaves some out. The data show about 97,000 clones, around 88% seen once. Material for sequencing was blood. The clonotype was recovered from a man aged 30 to 39 in good health.

The CDR3 is CASSLVGQASNYGYTF. The CDR3 DNA is TGCGCCAGCAGCTTGGTTGGCCAGGCCTCTAACTATGGCTACACCTTC. V gene TRBV5-1 combines with J gene TRBJ1-2; D remains unclear. The germline gives CDR1 SGHRS, CDR2 YFSETQ. The CDR3 totals 16 residues. V gave up 0 bases and J gave up 0 bases, with 12 bases separating them.